Below, 29 T cell receptor beta chains from the same sample are listed, as sequenced in a study of vaccination effects on CD4 cells after COVID-19. The method was immunoSEQ multiplex PCR; TCRdb's version includes in-frame clones alone and lacks a portion of them. The sample has roughly 30,000 clones, 70% to 75% seen once. Their antigens are not known. On approximately day 9 of culture, CD4+ T cells were separated out. Either the mRNA-1273 or the BNT162b2 vaccine was given to participants as two doses. The sequencing here drew on CD4+ T cells from PBMCs cultured without peptide, taken after COVID-19 vaccination. Receptors were obtained from a human donor who received a COVID-19 vaccine.

The chain employs TRBV4-1 and TRBJ2-1, with 8 bases matching TRBD2. V gave up 4 bases and J gave up 6 bases; unmatched junction bases: 11. CDR1 and CDR2 (germline): MGHRA, YSYEKL. The CDR3 totals 16 residues. The chain's CDR3 is CASSRILAGTTNEQFF. For the CDR3, the DNA is TGCGCCAGCAGCCGAATTCTAGCGGGTACCACCAATGAGCAGTTCTTC.

The chain joins TRBV6-5 to TRBJ2-3; 9 positions agree with TRBD2. The germline CDR1 and CDR2 sequences are MNHEY and SVGAGI. This CDR3 region has 15 residues. After removal of 6 bases from V and 2 bases from J, the junction contained 6 bases not matched to a gene. Here the CDR3 DNA reads TGTGCCAGCAGCCTAGCGGGGAGTTACACAGATACGCAGTATTTT. This codes for CASSLAGSYTDTQYF.

The count of this clone is one. This chain links TRBV2 with TRBJ2-6; the match to TRBD2 covers 7 bases. The V and J ends lost 8 bases and 12 bases, in that order; junction bases with no gene match: 22. The CDR3 runs 17 residues. Germline V gives CDR1 SNHLY, CDR2 FYNNEI. The CDR3 coding sequence is TGTGCCAGCGGGGTAGGGACGGGCTTTACTAGCGCAGCCGTCCTGACTTTC. Translated: CASGVGTGFTSAAVLTF.

The chain recombines TRBV27 with TRBJ2-1, with 11 bases matching TRBD2. The CDR3 loop spans 14 amino acids. Germline V gene lookup returns CDR1 MNHEY and CDR2 SMNVEV (reference sequence). Losses at the gene ends were 5 bases for V and 6 bases for J; bases not matched to a gene: 3. Here the CDR3 reads CASSRLAGGNEQFF. The CDR3 nucleotides are TGTGCCAGCAGTCGGCTAGCGGGAGGCAATGAGCAGTTCTTC.

The chain links TRBV6-1 to TRBJ1-2; the D is unclear. This CDR3 region has 14 residues. Germline V gene data show CDR1 as MNHNS and CDR2 as SASEGT. V lost 2 bases to trimming and J lost 6 bases, with 13 bases between them. In nucleotides, the CDR3 is TGTGCCAGCAGTGAATGGTTGAGGCAGCATGGCTACACCTTC. It yields the protein CASSEWLRQHGYTF.

CDR3 nucleotides: TGTGCCAGCTCACCGACAGGCGTATACTCCTACGAGCAGTACTTC. Amino acid sequence: CASSPTGVYSYEQYF. The chain links TRBV18 to TRBJ2-7, with a weak D call TRBD1 (6 bases). V was clipped by 3 bases and J by 0 bases, with 12 bases between them. Germline V gives CDR1 KGHSH, CDR2 LQKENI. The CDR3 runs 15 residues.

V usage is TRBV7-3 and J usage is TRBJ1-2, with D tentatively TRBD1 (5 bases). The CDR3 runs 15 residues. CDR1 and CDR2 from the germline V gene are SGHTA and FQGTGA. Trimming removed 5 bases at V and 8 bases at J, with 21 bases between. The CDR3 nucleotides are TGTGCCAGCAGCCCCCTGGCAGGGAAGGTGCAGGGCTACACCTTC. Amino acid sequence: CASSPLAGKVQGYTF.

The chain joins TRBV15 to TRBJ2-5, with TRBD2 identical over 8 bases. V lost 2 bases to trimming and J lost 2 bases; unmatched junction nucleotides: 4. Germline CDR1 reads LNHNV; CDR2 reads YYDKDF (reference sequence). CDR3 length: 15 residues. The CDR3 loop reads CATSRTPGGQETQYF. In DNA form, the CDR3 reads TGTGCCACCAGCAGAACCCCGGGAGGGCAAGAGACCCAGTACTTC.

The rearrangement joins TRBV10-3 to TRBJ2-5, with TRBD2 identical over 7 bases. The CDR3 is made up of 13 amino acids. V gave up 4 bases and J gave up 5 bases; unmatched junction bases: 4. The germline V gene has CDR1 ENHRY and CDR2 SYGVKD. As DNA, the CDR3 is TGTGCCATCAGTGGATCGCGGGAGGAGACCCAGTACTTC. Amino acid sequence: CAISGSREETQYF.

The rearrangement uses TRBV4-1 and TRBJ2-5; 15 nucleotides line up with TRBD2. The CDR3 runs to 17 residues. Germline loops: CDR1 MGHRA, CDR2 YSYEKL. The ends lost 4 bases at V and 5 bases at J; junction bases unmatched: 8. CDR3 nucleotides: TGCGCCAGCAGCCGATGGACTAGCGGGGGGGCCGGGGAGACCCAGTACTTC. Protein sequence: CASSRWTSGGAGETQYF.

J is TRBJ2-7 and V is TRBV6-5; no clear D gene. The germline V gene has CDR1 MNHEY and CDR2 SVGAGI. This CDR3 is 13 amino acids long. The V and J ends lost 5 bases and 4 bases respectively, with 12 bases between them. The CDR3 reads CASSPPLSYEQYF. The CDR3 DNA sequence: TGTGCCAGCAGTCCCCCCCTCTCATACGAGCAGTACTTC.

CDR3 coding DNA: TGTGCCAGCAGCTTAGGGGCAGGGGGCGCGTACAATGAGCAGTTCTTC. Translated: CASSLGAGGAYNEQFF. This chain connects TRBV7-2 to TRBJ2-1, with 8 bases identical to TRBD1. The CDR3 totals 16 residues. Germline V gives CDR1 SGHTA, CDR2 FQGNSA. V shed 1 base, J shed 4 bases, and the junction held 6 bases outside the gene matches.

The chain combines TRBV14 with TRBJ2-3; the match to TRBD1 covers 9 bases. The CDR3 has 17 residues. The V gene's germline CDR1 is SGHDN and CDR2 FVKESK. V gave up 3 bases and J gave up 2 bases; unmatched junction bases: 9. CDR3 nucleotides: TGTGCCAGCAGCCAGGCCTGGGACAGGGACCTCACAGATACGCAGTATTTT. Translation: CASSQAWDRDLTDTQYF.

The CDR3 DNA is TGTGCCAGCAGTACGAGCTGGGAGATCAACGCTTATAGCAATCAGCCCCAGCATTTT. Amino acid sequence: CASSTSWEINAYSNQPQHF. The chain links TRBV28 to TRBJ1-5; D is ambiguous. CDR1 and CDR2 from the germline V gene are MDHEN and SYDVKM. Trimming took 5 bases from V and 0 from J, leaving 23 bases between them. CDR3 length: 19 amino acids.

The chain combines TRBV9 with TRBJ1-1; 7 bases align to TRBD1. After removal of 5 bases from V and 4 bases from J, the junction contained 5 bases not matched to a gene. This CDR3 has 13 amino acids. Germline assignment: CDR1 SGDLS and CDR2 YYNGEE. The CDR3 here is CASSRGHGTEAFF. CDR3 DNA sequence: TGTGCCAGCAGTAGGGGGCATGGCACTGAAGCTTTCTTT.

V is TRBV2 and J is TRBJ2-3; 8 bases are a match to TRBD1. This CDR3 is built from 15 residues. CDR1 SNHLY and CDR2 FYNNEI come from the germline V gene. V was clipped by 5 bases and J by 1 base; unmatched bases: 5. The CDR3 is CASSPQGAGTDTQYF. The CDR3 DNA is TGTGCCAGCAGTCCCCAGGGGGCCGGCACAGATACGCAGTATTTT.

CDR3 loop: CASRVSGTDTQYF. The CDR3 DNA reads as TGTGCCAGCAGGGTTTCTGGCACAGATACGCAGTATTTT. V gene TRBV7-8 combines with J gene TRBJ2-3; D is undetermined. V lost 6 bases and J 1 base, leaving 8 bases between the germline ends. This CDR3 comprises 13 residues. Germline assignment: CDR1 SGHVS and CDR2 FQNEAQ.

This chain connects TRBV11-2 to TRBJ1-4; tentative D call: TRBD1 (6 bases). With 0 bases removed from V and 0 bases from J, the gap between germline ends came to 11 bases. Germline CDR1 is SGHAT and CDR2 is FQNNGV. CDR3 length: 17 amino acids. The DNA of the CDR3 is TGTGCCAGCAGCTTAGATCAGGGGTCCGCAACTAATGAAAAACTGTTTTTT. Amino acid sequence: CASSLDQGSATNEKLFF.

This clone was recorded a few times. The genes are TRBV5-1 and TRBJ1-1; 9 positions agree with TRBD1. The CDR3 loop spans 15 amino acids. CDR1 and CDR2 (germline): SGHRS, YFSETQ. With V trimmed by 3 bases and J by 3 bases, 6 bases remained unmatched. CDR3 DNA sequence: TGCGCCAGCAGCTCCTACAGGGGGCGAGACACTGAAGCTTTCTTT. It is translated as CASSSYRGRDTEAFF. The whole variable domain, remainder taken from reference TRBV5-1 and TRBJ1-1, is KAGVTQTPRYLIKTRGQQVTLSCSPISGHRSVSWYQQTPGQGLQFLFEYFSETQRNKGNFPGRFSGRQFSNSRSEMNVSTLELGDSALYLCASSSYRGRDTEAFFGQGTRLTVV.

The gene calls are TRBV28 and TRBJ2-6, with D perhaps TRBD1 (6 bases). CDR3 length: 18 residues. The V gene's germline CDR1 is MDHEN and CDR2 SYDVKM. V lost 3 bases, J lost 0 bases, and 15 bases lay in between. CDR3 nucleotides: TGTGCCAGCAGTTTGTGGCAGGGGATGGGCTCTGGGGCCAACGTCCTGACTTTC. Its translation: CASSLWQGMGSGANVLTF. Full variable domain (rest looked up from reference TRBV28 and TRBJ2-6): DVKVTQSSRYLVKRTGEKVFLECVQDMDHENMFWYRQDPGLGLRLIYFSYDVKMKEKGDIPEGYSVSREKKERFSLILESASTNQTSMYLCASSLWQGMGSGANVLTFGAGSRLTVL.

The chain recombines TRBV5-4 with TRBJ1-4; D is unresolved. CDR1 and CDR2 (germline): SGHNT, YYREEE (reference sequence). The V gene lost 0 bases and the J gene lost 7 bases, with 4 bases spanning the gap. The CDR3 sequence is 12 residues long. This chain's CDR3 is CASSLGSEKLFF. CDR3 coding DNA: TGTGCCAGCAGCTTGGGCAGTGAAAAACTGTTTTTT.

This clone was observed a handful of times. J is TRBJ2-2 and V is TRBV28; D gene ambiguous. V lost 6 bases and J 3 bases, leaving 20 bases between the germline ends. The germline V gene encodes CDR1 MDHEN and CDR2 SYDVKM. This CDR3 has 17 residues. The CDR3 loop reads CASSLTLPRAYTGELFF. The CDR3, as DNA: TGTGCCAGCAGCCTCACCTTACCTCGAGCCTACACCGGGGAGCTGTTTTTT.

The V and J genes are TRBV15 and TRBJ2-7; 9 bases line up with TRBD1. V lost 0 bases to trimming and J lost 5 bases; unmatched junction nucleotides: 23. Germline V gene sequence: CDR1 LNHNV, CDR2 YYDKDF (reference sequence). The CDR3 runs 21 residues. CDR3 nucleotide sequence: TGTGCCACCAGCAGAGATGGGTCTCTTGGGTATAAACCGGGACAGGGAGACGAGCAGTACTTC. Encoded protein: CATSRDGSLGYKPGQGDEQYF.

In DNA, the CDR3 is TGTGCCAGCCAAGGACTAGCGGGGCTTTACAATGAGCAGTTCTTC. Translation gives CASQGLAGLYNEQFF. The V and J genes are TRBV2 and TRBJ2-1, with TRBD2 matching over 12 bases. Trimming removed 8 bases from V and 4 bases from J; junction bases left unmatched: 6. Germline V gene lookup returns CDR1 SNHLY and CDR2 FYNNEI. This CDR3 has 15 amino acids. Combining the CDR3 with reference TRBV2 and TRBJ2-1 gives the whole variable domain EPEVTQTPSHQVTQMGQEVILRCVPISNHLYFYWYRQILGQKVEFLVSFYNNEISEKSEIFDDQFSVERPDGSNFTLKIRSTKLEDSAMYFCASQGLAGLYNEQFFGPGTRLTVL.

This clone was detected a few times. This rearrangement joins TRBV9 to TRBJ1-4; D might be TRBD1 (6 bases). Germline V gene lookup returns CDR1 SGDLS and CDR2 YYNGEE. V dropped 0 bases and J dropped 8 bases, with 14 bases sitting between them. This CDR3 has 15 amino acids. The DNA for the CDR3 is TGTGCCAGCAGCGTAGAGGGGGGACGGTCCGAAAAACTGTTTTTT. Amino acid sequence: CASSVEGGRSEKLFF.

The chain recombines TRBV7-9 with TRBJ1-5; 7 nucleotides line up with TRBD1. Germline V lookup: CDR1 SEHNR, CDR2 FQNEAQ (reference sequence). J lost 5 bases, V lost 4 bases, and 5 bases had no gene match. The CDR3 covers 14 residues. CDR3 bases: TGTGCCAGCAGCTCGGACAGGACCTATCAGCCCCAGCATTTT. It specifies CASSSDRTYQPQHF.

J is TRBJ1-3 and V is TRBV18, with unresolved D. Germline V lookup: CDR1 KGHSH, CDR2 LQKENI. CDR3 size: 15 residues. Trimming stripped 4 bases from V and 4 bases from J, with 14 bases between. The DNA for the CDR3 is TGTGCCAGCTCACTGTTTCGGGGTCTCGGAAACACCATATATTTT. It encodes CASSLFRGLGNTIYF.

In nucleotides, the CDR3 is TGTGCCTGGACTTGGGATACGCACACAGATACGCAGTATTTT. Protein sequence: CAWTWDTHTDTQYF. The chain combines TRBV30 with TRBJ2-3, with no clear D. The CDR3 extends over 14 amino acids. CDR1 and CDR2 from the germline V gene are GTSNPN and SVGIG (reference sequence). The V gene lost 4 bases and the J gene lost 2 bases, with 13 bases spanning the gap.

This clone has a handful of counts. Written as DNA, the CDR3 is TGTGCCAGCAGTTACATCGCGGGGTCCCTAGGGGAGACCCAGTACTTC. Its protein product is CASSYIAGSLGETQYF. The chain combines TRBV6-2 or TRBV6-3 with TRBJ2-5; D is possibly TRBD2 (6 bases). The CDR3 loop spans 16 amino acids. Trimming took off 2 bases at V and 5 bases at J, with 18 bases between the two ends. Germline loops: CDR1 MNHEY, CDR2 SVGEGT.